This entry describes one T cell receptor (beta chain). What it binds is not known. The CDR3 is 16 residues long. Deletions cut 4 bases from V and 4 bases from J, with 20 bases between. CDR1 is MGHRA and CDR2 is YSYEKL in the germline V gene. The data originate from a study of graft-versus-host responses after intestinal transplantation. In the study overall: Recipients underwent multivisceral, liver-intestinal, or isolated intestinal transplants.

The method was immunoSEQ multiplex PCR; TCRdb's version includes in-frame clones alone and lacks a portion of them. Seen here are tens of thousands of clones, about nine tenths observed once, and the top ten hold around 0.69%. Study-wide results and limits: Maximum circulating GvH clone levels tracked with early post-transplant HvG decreases. Graft-donor T cell macrochimerism in patients accompanied high graft-versus-host to host-versus-graft clonal ratios in allografts. Recipient marrow showed GvH clones, some seen first in ileum or blood.

The V and J genes are TRBV4-1 and TRBJ2-7, with TRBD2 as a possible D gene (6 bases). This sample comprised PBMCs, obtained 98 days after intestinal transplantation. The origin of this receptor is a human patient who received an intestinal transplant, so some T cells may come from the graft donor. The CDR3 here is CASSLRGPLAGYEQYF. The DNA of the CDR3 is TGCGCCAGCAGCCTCAGAGGACCCCTTGCGGGATACGAGCAGTACTTC.